This is a list of T cell receptor beta chains from one sample in a study of blood T cell repertoires in COVID-19. Some clones are missing from TCRdb's copy, which holds only in-frame ones; the method was immunoSEQ multiplex PCR. Of about 230,000 clones listed, about nine tenths are singletons. Input material: peripheral blood. The receptors shown here come from a man aged 50 or older with COVID-19, enrolled during active disease. Both conserved end residues are part of each CDR3. D genes are given only for firm matches. Not every row has a clone size; where given, it reads once, few, many or a size class.

CDR3nt	CDR3aa	abundance	len	j_gene	v_gene	d_gene
TGTGCCAGCAGCATCAGGGGTCGGAACACTGAAGCTTTCTTT	CASSIRGRNTEAFF	.	14	TRBJ1-1	TRBV2	.
TGTGCCAGCAGCAGTCGCGGGTCTGGACCCCAGCATTTT	CASSSRGSGPQHF	.	13	TRBJ1-5	TRBV7-9	.
TGTGCCAGCAGCCCCCCCCACGGAGACACCGGGGAGCTGTTTTTT	CASSPPHGDTGELFF	once	15	TRBJ2-2	TRBV6-5	.
TGTGCCAGCAGTCGGAACGACAGGGGCATTCAGTACTTC	CASSRNDRGIQYF	.	13	TRBJ2-4	TRBV27	TRBD1
TGTGCCAGCAGCGTAGCTCTTGGCAACCAAGAGACCCAGTACTTC	CASSVALGNQETQYF	.	15	TRBJ2-5	TRBV9	.
TGTGCCAGCAGCGCCGGTGGGAGAAGCACAGATACGCAGTATTTT	CASSAGGRSTDTQYF	.	15	TRBJ2-3	TRBV9	.
TGTGCCAGCAGCCAAGATTTGAGGACAGCATATACTGAAGCTTTCTTT	CASSQDLRTAYTEAFF	.	16	TRBJ1-1	TRBV14	.
TGTGCCAGCAGTGTGGACAGGGAGGGCAATGAGCAGTTCTTC	CASSVDREGNEQFF	.	14	TRBJ2-1	TRBV6-2/TRBV6-3	.
TGTGCCAGCTCACCACTGGCGACGCCAGGTAGCGAGCAGTACTTC	CASSPLATPGSEQYF	.	15	TRBJ2-7	TRBV18	.
TGTGCCAGCAGCGACCCGTTCCCTGGGGCTACCCCTCGGGGCTACACCTTC	CASSDPFPGATPRGYTF	.	17	TRBJ1-2	TRBV9	.
TGTGCCAGCCTAGGGGCTAGCGGGAGGGGACTAGATACGCAGTATTTT	CASLGASGRGLDTQYF	.	16	TRBJ2-3	TRBV28	TRBD2
TGTGCCAGCTCACCGTCGGGTCAGGGGAATGAAAAACTGTTTTTT	CASSPSGQGNEKLFF	.	15	TRBJ1-4	TRBV18	.
TGCAGCGTTCCTATGGGGGGGTTTTCAGATACGCAGTATTTT	CSVPMGGFSDTQYF	.	14	TRBJ2-3	TRBV29-1	TRBD2
TGTGCCAGCAGCCAAGCGGGGGGACCCCGTGGGAACACCATATATTTT	CASSQAGGPRGNTIYF	.	16	TRBJ1-3	TRBV4-2	.
TGTGCCAGCAGTTACTTCCCAGACCTCGGGACAGAGAATCAGCCCCAGCATTTT	CASSYFPDLGTENQPQHF	.	18	TRBJ1-5	TRBV6-2/TRBV6-3	TRBD1
TGTGCCAGCAGCCCGGGAGGGGCGAACACTGAAGCTTTCTTT	CASSPGGANTEAFF	.	14	TRBJ1-1	TRBV7-2	.
TGTGCCAGTAGTAACCAGGTCAACACTGAAGCTTTCTTT	CASSNQVNTEAFF	.	13	TRBJ1-1	TRBV19	.
TGCGCCAGCAGCTTGGGCACGGCGGCCACTCCCTACGAGCAGTACTTC	CASSLGTAATPYEQYF	.	16	TRBJ2-7	TRBV5-1	.
TGCGCCAGCAGCTTGGGACAGGGGGGAGAGACCCAGTACTTC	CASSLGQGGETQYF	.	14	TRBJ2-5	TRBV5-1	TRBD1
TGTGCCACCAGTGATCACAGGGTAGACTATGGCTACACCTTC	CATSDHRVDYGYTF	.	14	TRBJ1-2	TRBV24-1	.
TGTGCCAGCTCCGCGGCCAGGCTAGCGGGGGGGTGGTACTTC	CASSAARLAGGWYF	.	14	TRBJ2-5	TRBV27	TRBD2
TGTGCCAGCAGCGAGAGGGGGACAGCGAACACCGGGGAGCTGTTTTTT	CASSERGTANTGELFF	.	16	TRBJ2-2	TRBV9	TRBD1
TGTGCCACCAGTGCAACCGGGGAGCTGTTTTTT	CATSATGELFF	.	11	TRBJ2-2	TRBV24-1	.
TGCGCCAGCAGCCAGGGACAGGGATCTGGGACTGAAGCTTTCTTT	CASSQGQGSGTEAFF	.	15	TRBJ1-1	TRBV4-3	TRBD1
TGTGCCAGCACCCAAGGAGTAGACTACGAGCAGTACTTC	CASTQGVDYEQYF	.	13	TRBJ2-7	TRBV12-3/TRBV12-4	.
TGTGCCAGCAGTTATAGGGGGACGGCTTCCTACGAGCAGTACTTC	CASSYRGTASYEQYF	few	15	TRBJ2-7	TRBV6-6	.
TGTGCCAGCAGCCCACTAGCGGGGGGCGACTCCGGGGAGCTGTTTTTT	CASSPLAGGDSGELFF	.	16	TRBJ2-2	TRBV7-7	TRBD2
TGTGCCAGCAGTTCCAGACTAGCGGGGGCCTACAATGAGCAGTTCTTC	CASSSRLAGAYNEQFF	.	16	TRBJ2-1	TRBV27	TRBD2
TGTGCCAGCAGCTTAGCGGCGGGCCACCGGCGTGAAGCTTTCTTT	CASSLAAGHRREAFF	.	15	TRBJ1-1	TRBV7-8	.